Shown below are 10 T cell receptor beta chains from a single sample sequenced in a study of control samples from healthy donors and cancer patients (TCRdb year 2020). Library generation was performed with the immunoSEQ multiplex PCR assay. This is the immuneACCESS table as TCRdb keeps it, with only in-frame sequences that have V and J called. A part of the clones is gone; compared with another copy, unresolved V genes explain less than half, and the rest is unexplained. This sample lists 65,000 to 95,000 clones; 80% to 90% were detected once. The ten top clones hold 15% to 25% of the sample. The sequenced sample consisted of blood. Source of these receptors: a man aged 50-59 years in good health.

By share, this clone counts as medium-sized (0.01 to 0.1%). The chain carries TRBV7-2 and TRBJ1-1; D is perhaps TRBD1 (6 bases). Germline loops: CDR1 SGHTA, CDR2 FQGNSA. The CDR3 has 13 residues. V was pared by 1 base and J by 8 bases, with 11 bases between. CDR3 in DNA: TGTGCCAGCAGCTTAGTAACGGGGGCCGAAGCTTTCTTT. It translates to CASSLVTGAEAFF.

The chain carries TRBV3-1 (or the pseudogene TRBV3-2) and TRBJ1-1; no definite D call. Germline values: CDR1 LGHDT, CDR2 YNNKEL (reference sequence). V was clipped by 0 bases and J by 1 base, with 9 bases between them. The CDR3 runs to 15 residues. The CDR3 nucleotides are TGTGCCAGCAGCCAAGATGTTGCCCCGAACACTGAAGCTTTCTTT. This codes for CASSQDVAPNTEAFF.

This sequence joins TRBV14 and TRBJ2-2, with 12 bases fitting TRBD2. The CDR3 extends over 18 amino acids. CDR1 and CDR2 from the germline V gene are SGHDN and FVKESK. Losses at the gene ends were 4 bases for V and 4 bases for J; bases not matched to a gene: 10. DNA of the CDR3: TGTGCCAGCAGCCCGACTAGCGGGAGTACTATCTTCACCGGGGAGCTGTTTTTT. Translated, it gives CASSPTSGSTIFTGELFF.

V usage is TRBV7-9 and J usage is TRBJ2-2; 8 bases align to TRBD2. With 3 bases clipped from V and 3 bases from J, the junction kept 6 bases outside the gene matches. Germline V CDR1 and CDR2: SEHNR, FQNEAQ (reference sequence). The CDR3 totals 16 residues. In nucleotides, the CDR3 is TGTGCCAGCAGCTTCCCCCAGCGGGGGCACACCGGGGAGCTGTTTTTT. The encoded protein is CASSFPQRGHTGELFF.

The V call is TRBV30, the J call TRBJ2-1; the D call may be TRBD1 or TRBD2 (7 bases each). CDR1 and CDR2 from the germline V gene are GTSNPN and SVGIG (reference sequence). V shed 7 bases and J shed 6 bases, with 25 bases lying between them. This CDR3 spans 16 amino acids. The CDR3 bases are TGTGCCTCTTCAAAGTCAACTAGCAGGGGGGGCAATGAGCAGTTCTTC. Protein: CASSKSTSRGGNEQFF.

In nucleotides, the CDR3 is TGCAGCGTTGGAGGTTGGGAGCAAGAGACCCAGTACTTC. This codes for CSVGGWEQETQYF. The rearrangement links TRBV29-1 to TRBJ2-5; possibly TRBD2 for D (5 bases). The CDR3 length is 13 residues. V was clipped by 4 bases and J by 2 bases, with 11 bases between them. From germline, CDR1 is SQVTM and CDR2 ANQGSEA.

The chain has TRBV30 and TRBJ1-1; perhaps TRBD1 as D (6 bases). The V and J ends lost 3 bases and 9 bases respectively, with 14 bases between them. The germline gives CDR1 GTSNPN, CDR2 SVGIG (reference sequence). The CDR3 totals 12 residues. The CDR3 is CAWSGEGGKAFF. CDR3 DNA sequence: TGTGCCTGGAGCGGCGAGGGGGGCAAAGCTTTCTTT.

The CDR3 loop is CASSHGFNEQFF. CDR3 bases: TGTGCCAGCAGCCACGGCTTCAATGAGCAGTTCTTC. This chain links TRBV3-1 (or the pseudogene TRBV3-2) with TRBJ2-1; no definite D call. This CDR3 has 12 residues. Germline CDR1 LGHDT, CDR2 YNNKEL (reference sequence). V lost 3 bases, J lost 6 bases, and 6 bases lay in between.

The chain has TRBV4-1 and TRBJ1-6, with D possibly being TRBD1 (6 bases). This CDR3 region has 16 residues. The germline V and J ends were trimmed by 1 base and 8 bases, with 15 bases remaining between them. Germline CDR1 and CDR2: MGHRA and YSYEKL. The CDR3 DNA is TGCGCCAGCAGCCAAGCTGGCAGGGGAGTACATTCACCCCTCCACTTT. It encodes CASSQAGRGVHSPLHF.

The rearrangement joins TRBV5-1 to TRBJ2-7; TRBD1 matches 10 bases. Trimming removed 3 bases from V and 3 bases from J; junction bases left unmatched: 3. The CDR3 contains 14 residues. Germline CDR1 SGHRS, CDR2 YFSETQ. In DNA form, the CDR3 reads TGCGCCAGCAGCTACTGGGACAGGGGCTACGAGCAGTACTTC. Encoded protein: CASSYWDRGYEQYF.